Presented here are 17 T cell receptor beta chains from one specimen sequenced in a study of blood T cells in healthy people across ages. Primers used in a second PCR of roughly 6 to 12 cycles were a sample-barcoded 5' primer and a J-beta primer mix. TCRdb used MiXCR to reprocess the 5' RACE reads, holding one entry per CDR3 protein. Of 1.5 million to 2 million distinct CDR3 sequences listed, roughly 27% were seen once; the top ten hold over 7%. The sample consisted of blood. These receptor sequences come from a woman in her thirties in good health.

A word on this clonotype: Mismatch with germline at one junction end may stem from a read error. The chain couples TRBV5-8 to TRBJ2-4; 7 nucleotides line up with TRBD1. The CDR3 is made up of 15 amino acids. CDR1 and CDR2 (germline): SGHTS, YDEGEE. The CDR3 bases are TGTGCCAACAGCTTTGAACAGGGGACCAGGTACATTCAGTACTTC. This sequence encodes CANSFEQGTRYIQYF.

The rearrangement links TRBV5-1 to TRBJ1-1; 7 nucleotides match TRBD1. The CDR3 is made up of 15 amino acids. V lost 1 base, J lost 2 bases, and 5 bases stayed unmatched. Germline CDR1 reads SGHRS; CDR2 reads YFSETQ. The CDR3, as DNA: TGCGCCAGCAGCTTGAGGTCAGGGGGTAACACTGAAGCTTTCTTT. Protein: CASSLRSGGNTEAFF.

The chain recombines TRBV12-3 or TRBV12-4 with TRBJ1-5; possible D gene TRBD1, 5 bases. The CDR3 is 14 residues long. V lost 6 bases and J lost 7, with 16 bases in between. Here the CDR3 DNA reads TGTGCCAGCAGGCTCGGGGGAGCAAGACAGCCCCAGCATTTT. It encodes CASRLGGARQPQHF.

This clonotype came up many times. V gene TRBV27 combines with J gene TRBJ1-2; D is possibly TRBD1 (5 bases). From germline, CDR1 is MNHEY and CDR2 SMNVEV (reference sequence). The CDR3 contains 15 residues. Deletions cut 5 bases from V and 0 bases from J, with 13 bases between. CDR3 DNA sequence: TGTGCCAGCAGTCCTTGGACACCCTCTAACTATGGCTACACCTTC. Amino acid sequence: CASSPWTPSNYGYTF.

The CDR3 region is CSVESENTGELFF. The DNA of the CDR3 is TGCAGCGTTGAGAGTGAGAACACCGGGGAGCTGTTTTTT. This chain uses TRBV29-1 with TRBJ2-2; D is undetermined. The ends were cut back, 3 bases at V and 1 base at J, with 6 bases in the middle. Looked up from germline, CDR1 is SQVTM and CDR2 is ANQGSEA. The CDR3 has 13 amino acids.

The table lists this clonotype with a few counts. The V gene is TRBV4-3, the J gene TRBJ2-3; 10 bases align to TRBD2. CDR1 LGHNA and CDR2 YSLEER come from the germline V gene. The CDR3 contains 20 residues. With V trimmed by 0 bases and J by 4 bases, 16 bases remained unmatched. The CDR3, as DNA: TGCGCCAGCAGCCAAGAGCGTCCTAGCGGGAGTTACCCCGGGGCAGATACGCAGTATTTT. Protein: CASSQERPSGSYPGADTQYF.

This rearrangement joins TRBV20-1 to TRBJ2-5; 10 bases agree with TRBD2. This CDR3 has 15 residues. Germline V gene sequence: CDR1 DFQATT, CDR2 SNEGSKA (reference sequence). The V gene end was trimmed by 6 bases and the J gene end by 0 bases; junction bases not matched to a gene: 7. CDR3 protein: CSANGLAEYQETQYF. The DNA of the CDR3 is TGCAGTGCCAACGGACTAGCGGAGTACCAAGAGACCCAGTACTTC.

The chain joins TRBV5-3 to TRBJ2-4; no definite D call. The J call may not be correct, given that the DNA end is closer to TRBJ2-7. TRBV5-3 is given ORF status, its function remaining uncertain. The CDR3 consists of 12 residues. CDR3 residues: CARSLLTAEQYF. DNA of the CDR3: TGTGCCAGAAGCTTGTTAACCGCCGAGCAGTACTTC.

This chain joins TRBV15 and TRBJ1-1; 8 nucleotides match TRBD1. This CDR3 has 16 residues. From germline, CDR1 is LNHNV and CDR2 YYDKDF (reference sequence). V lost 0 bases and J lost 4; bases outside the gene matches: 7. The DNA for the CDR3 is TGTGCCACCAGCAGAGAGATGACAGGGGTTTCCACTGAAGCTTTCTTT. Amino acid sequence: CATSREMTGVSTEAFF.

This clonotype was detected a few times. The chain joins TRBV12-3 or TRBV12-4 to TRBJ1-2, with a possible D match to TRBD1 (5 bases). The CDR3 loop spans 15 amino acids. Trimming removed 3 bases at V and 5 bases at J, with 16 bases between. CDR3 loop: CASSLSAAGGYGYTF. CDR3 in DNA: TGTGCCAGCAGTTTGTCGGCCGCCGGGGGGTATGGCTACACCTTC.

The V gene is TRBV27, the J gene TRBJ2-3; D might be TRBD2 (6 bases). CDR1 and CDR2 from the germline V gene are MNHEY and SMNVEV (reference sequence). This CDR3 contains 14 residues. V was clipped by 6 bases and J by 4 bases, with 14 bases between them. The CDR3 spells CASRVVVAADTQYF. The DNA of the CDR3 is TGTGCCAGCAGAGTGGTGGTAGCGGCAGATACGCAGTATTTT.

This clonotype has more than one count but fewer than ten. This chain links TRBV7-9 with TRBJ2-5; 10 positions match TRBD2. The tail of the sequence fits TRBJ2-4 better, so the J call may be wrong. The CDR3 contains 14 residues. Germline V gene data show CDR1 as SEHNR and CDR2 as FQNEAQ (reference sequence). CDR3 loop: CAIPETGTSDIQYF. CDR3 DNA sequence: TGTGCCATCCCAGAGACCGGGACTAGCGACATTCAGTACTTC.

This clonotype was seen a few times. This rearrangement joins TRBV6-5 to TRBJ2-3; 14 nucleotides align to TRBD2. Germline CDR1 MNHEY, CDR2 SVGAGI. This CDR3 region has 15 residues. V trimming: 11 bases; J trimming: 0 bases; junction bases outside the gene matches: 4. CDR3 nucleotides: TGTGCCGCGACTAGCGGGGGGGCGAGCACAGATACGCAGTATTTT. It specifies CAATSGGASTDTQYF.

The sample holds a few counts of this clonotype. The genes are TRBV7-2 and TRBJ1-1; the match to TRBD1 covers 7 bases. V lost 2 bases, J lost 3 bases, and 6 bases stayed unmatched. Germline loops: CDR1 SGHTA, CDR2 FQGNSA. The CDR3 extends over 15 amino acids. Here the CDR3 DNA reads TGTGCCAGCAGCTTACAGGGGGGGAGCGACACTGAAGCTTTCTTT. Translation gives CASSLQGGSDTEAFF. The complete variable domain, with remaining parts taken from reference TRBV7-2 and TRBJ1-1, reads GAGVSQSPSNKVTEKGKDVELRCDPISGHTALYWYRQSLGQGLEFLIYFQGNSAPDKSGLPSDRFSAERTGGSVSTLTIQRTQQEDSAVYLCASSLQGGSDTEAFFGQGTRLTVV.

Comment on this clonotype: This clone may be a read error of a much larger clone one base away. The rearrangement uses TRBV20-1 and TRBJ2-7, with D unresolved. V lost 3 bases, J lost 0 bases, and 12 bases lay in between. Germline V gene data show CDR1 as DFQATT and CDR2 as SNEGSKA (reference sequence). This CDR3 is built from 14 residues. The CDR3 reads CSARETAASYEQYF. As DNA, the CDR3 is TGCAGTGCTAGGGAGACGGCGGCCTCCTACGAGCAGTACTTC.

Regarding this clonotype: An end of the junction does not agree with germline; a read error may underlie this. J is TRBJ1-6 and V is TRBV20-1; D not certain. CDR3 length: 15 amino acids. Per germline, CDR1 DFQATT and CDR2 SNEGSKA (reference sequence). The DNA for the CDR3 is TGCAGTGCTCGATCGGAGAGCTCCCATAATTCACCCCTCCACTTT. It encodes CSARSESSHNSPLHF.

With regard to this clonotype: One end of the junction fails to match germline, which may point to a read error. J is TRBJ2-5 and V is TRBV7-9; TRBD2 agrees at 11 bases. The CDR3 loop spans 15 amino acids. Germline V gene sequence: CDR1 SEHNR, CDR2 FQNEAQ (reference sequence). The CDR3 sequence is CASSIAGGRGETQYF. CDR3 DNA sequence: TGTGCCAGCAGCATAGCGGGAGGGCGAGGAGAGACCCAGTACTTC. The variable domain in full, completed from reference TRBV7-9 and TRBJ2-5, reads DTGVSQNPRHKITKRGQNVTFRCDPISEHNRLYWYRQTLGQGPEFLTYFQNEAQLEKSRLLSDRFSAERPKGSFSTLEIQRTEQGDSAMYLCASSIAGGRGETQYFGPGTRLLVL.